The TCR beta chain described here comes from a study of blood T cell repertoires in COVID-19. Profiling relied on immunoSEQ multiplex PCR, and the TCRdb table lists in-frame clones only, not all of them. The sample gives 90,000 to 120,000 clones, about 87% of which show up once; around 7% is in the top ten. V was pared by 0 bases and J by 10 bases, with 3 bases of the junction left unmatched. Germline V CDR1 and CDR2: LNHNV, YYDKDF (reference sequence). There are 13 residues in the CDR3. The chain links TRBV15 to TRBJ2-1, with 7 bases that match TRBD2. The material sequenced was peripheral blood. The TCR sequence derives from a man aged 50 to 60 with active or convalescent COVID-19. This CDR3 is CATSRDGTTEQFF. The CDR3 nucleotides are TGTGCCACCAGCAGAGACGGGACTACGGAGCAGTTCTTC.